These 20 T cell receptor beta chains were all obtained from the same sample, sequenced in a study of blood T cell repertoires in COVID-19. Measured with immunoSEQ multiplex PCR; TCRdb has only the in-frame clones, and not every one. This sample has around 81,000 clones, with 65% to 90% found just once. The specimen was peripheral blood. All receptors come from an elderly man with acute or convalescent COVID-19.

V is TRBV7-2 and J is TRBJ2-7, with a tentative D call TRBD2 (6 bases). Deletions cut 1 base from V and 7 bases from J, with 17 bases between. The CDR3 totals 15 residues. The V gene's germline CDR1 is SGHTA and CDR2 FQGNSA. The CDR3 region has the DNA TGTGCCAGCAGCTTAGTCGGGGGTGGACTTACGGAGCAGTACTTC. Its protein is CASSLVGGGLTEQYF.

This clone was counted between two and nine times. The chain uses TRBV14 and TRBJ2-7; TRBD1 aligns across 12 bases. Germline V lookup: CDR1 SGHDN, CDR2 FVKESK. The CDR3 runs 16 residues. V trimming: 1 base; J trimming: 6 bases; junction bases outside the gene matches: 7. The CDR3, as DNA: TGTGCCAGCAGCCAAGGAGGGACAGGGGGCAAAGGCGAGCAGTACTTC. Its protein product is CASSQGGTGGKGEQYF.

V usage is TRBV5-1 and J usage is TRBJ1-2; 7 nucleotides match TRBD1. From germline, CDR1 is SGHRS and CDR2 YFSETQ. There are 14 residues in the CDR3. Trimming took 4 bases from V and 4 from J; bases not matched to a gene: 7. The CDR3 DNA reads as TGCGCCAGCAGCACCGACAGGGCAGGCTATGGCTACACCTTC. Residues: CASSTDRAGYGYTF.

The rearrangement links TRBV6-5 to TRBJ2-1; no clear D gene. This CDR3 comprises 11 residues. Trimming took 8 bases from V and 6 from J, leaving 8 bases between them. Germline V lookup: CDR1 MNHEY, CDR2 SVGAGI. CDR3 amino acids: CASYQFNEQFF. CDR3 sequence (DNA): TGTGCCAGCTACCAGTTCAATGAGCAGTTCTTC.

The chain links TRBV4-3 to TRBJ1-6; 7 positions agree with TRBD1. V lost 3 bases, J lost 10 bases, and 12 bases stayed unmatched. Germline CDR1 and CDR2: LGHNA and YSLEER. The CDR3 is 16 amino acids. In DNA, the CDR3 is TGCGCCAGCAGCCAGGGACAGCCGGGTAGCGACTCACCCCTCCACTTT. This gives the protein CASSQGQPGSDSPLHF.

The V and J genes are TRBV19 and TRBJ1-2, with D unclear. Germline assignment: CDR1 LNHDA and CDR2 SQIVND (reference sequence). The CDR3 is 14 amino acids. The V end lost 4 bases, the J end lost 5 bases, and 14 bases lay between the germline ends. The CDR3 DNA reads TGTGCCAGTAGTAGATGGGAGGAAACTTATGGCTACACCTTC. Amino acids: CASSRWEETYGYTF.

This clone was counted only a few times. CDR3 coding DNA: TGTGCCAGCAGCTTATTAGGGACAAGCTCCTACGAGCAGTACTTC. This gives the protein CASSLLGTSSYEQYF. This rearrangement joins TRBV7-3 to TRBJ2-7; D is possibly TRBD1 (6 bases). This CDR3 comprises 15 residues. Germline lookup yields CDR1 SGHTA and CDR2 FQGTGA. The V end was cut by 2 bases, the J end by 0 bases, with 11 bases between.

The V and J genes are TRBV7-9 and TRBJ2-3; weak D call: TRBD2 (5 bases). Per germline, CDR1 SEHNR and CDR2 FQNEAQ (reference sequence). Trimming left V 1 base short and J 12 bases short, with 11 bases between. This CDR3 is 12 amino acids long. In DNA form, the CDR3 reads TGTGCCAGCAGCTTAGAAGCGGCTGGCCAGTATTTT. The encoded protein is CASSLEAAGQYF.

This chain links TRBV6-2 or TRBV6-3 with TRBJ2-7; 13 nucleotides agree with TRBD2. Per the germline V gene, CDR1 is MNHEY and CDR2 is SVGEGT. This CDR3 has 15 amino acids. Losses at the gene ends were 2 bases for V and 5 bases for J; bases not matched to a gene: 3. CDR3: CASSYGTSGTNEQYF. The CDR3 coding sequence is TGTGCCAGCAGTTACGGGACTAGCGGGACCAACGAGCAGTACTTC.

In its sample, this clone was seen once. The chain recombines TRBV6-6 with TRBJ2-1; 8 nucleotides line up with TRBD1. Losses at the gene ends were 5 bases for V and 9 bases for J; bases not matched to a gene: 3. Germline lookup yields CDR1 MNHNY and CDR2 SVGAGI (reference sequence). This CDR3 is built from 12 residues. The CDR3: CASSPGGLEQFF. In DNA form, the CDR3 reads TGTGCCAGCAGTCCAGGGGGCCTTGAGCAGTTCTTC.

The chain employs TRBV6-5 and TRBJ2-5; D gene ambiguous. V lost 2 bases and J 5 bases, leaving 9 bases between the germline ends. Germline V gene lookup returns CDR1 MNHEY and CDR2 SVGAGI. CDR3 length: 13 residues. Here the CDR3 DNA reads TGTGCCAGCAGTTACCTAGAGACGGAGACCCAGTACTTC. As protein: CASSYLETETQYF.

The chain's CDR3 is CASSLAQDTEAFF. For the CDR3, the DNA is TGTGCCAGCAGCTTGGCACAGGACACTGAAGCTTTCTTT. The chain combines TRBV5-4 with TRBJ1-1; perhaps TRBD1 as D (5 bases). Germline V gene sequence: CDR1 SGHNT, CDR2 YYREEE (reference sequence). The CDR3 extends over 13 amino acids. V gave up 0 bases and J gave up 3 bases, with 6 bases separating them.

The chain joins TRBV4-2 to TRBJ2-3; D may be TRBD1 (5 bases). Trimming cost V 1 base and J 1 base, with 21 bases left between them. The CDR3 covers 19 residues. The germline CDR1 and CDR2 sequences are LGHNA and YNFKEQ. The CDR3 coding sequence is TGTGCCAGCAGCCAAGTGTTAGGGGCGAGGTGGCTCGGCACAGATACGCAGTATTTT. Translated: CASSQVLGARWLGTDTQYF.

CDR3 loop: CASSLRQGPSNQPQHF. CDR3 bases: TGCGCCAGCAGCTTGCGACAGGGGCCGAGCAATCAGCCCCAGCATTTT. This chain links TRBV5-1 with TRBJ1-5, with 8 nucleotides matching TRBD1. V trimming: 1 base; J trimming: 1 base; junction bases outside the gene matches: 4. Per the germline V gene, CDR1 is SGHRS and CDR2 is YFSETQ. The CDR3 sequence is 16 residues long.

V is TRBV10-3 and J is TRBJ2-1; TRBD2 agrees at 11 bases. This CDR3 contains 16 residues. Germline CDR1 is ENHRY and CDR2 is SYGVKD. V lost 4 bases to trimming and J lost 8 bases; unmatched junction nucleotides: 10. The CDR3 DNA is TGTGCCATCAGTGGAACTAGCGGGGGACTTCTTTATGAGCAGTTCTTC. Its translation is CAISGTSGGLLYEQFF.

This clone was observed at least ten times. The CDR3, as DNA: TGTGCCAGCAGCGATGAGAGCGGGCCCCTGAATGAGCAGTTCTTC. Amino acids: CASSDESGPLNEQFF. The chain combines TRBV7-3 with TRBJ2-1; perhaps TRBD2 as D (6 bases). Trimming removed 5 bases from V and 7 bases from J, with 18 bases in between. The CDR3 consists of 15 residues. The germline V gene has CDR1 SGHTA and CDR2 FQGTGA.

In its sample, this clone was seen a few times. The CDR3 loop reads CASSQGLAKYEQYF. For the CDR3, the DNA is TGCGCCAGCAGCCAAGGACTAGCGAAATACGAGCAGTACTTC. The J gene is TRBJ2-7, the V gene TRBV4-3; 8 nucleotides line up with TRBD2. Germline lookup yields CDR1 LGHNA and CDR2 YSLEER. The ends lost 1 base at V and 4 bases at J; junction bases unmatched: 3. CDR3 size: 14 residues.

The J gene is TRBJ2-7, the V gene TRBV2; possible D gene TRBD1, 6 bases. Between the trimmed V and J ends, which lost 9 bases and 3 bases, there was a span of 12 bases. CDR1 and CDR2 (germline): SNHLY, FYNNEI. This CDR3 region has 12 residues. Here the CDR3 reads CASYRDIYEQYF. In DNA, the CDR3 is TGTGCCAGTTACCGGGACATCTACGAGCAGTACTTC.

This clone showed up just once. This rearrangement joins TRBV7-6 to TRBJ1-3; weak D call: TRBD1 (5 bases). The germline gives CDR1 SGHVS, CDR2 FNYEAQ. Trimming took off 4 bases at V and 0 bases at J, with 16 bases between the two ends. This CDR3 contains 17 residues. The DNA for the CDR3 is TGTGCCAGCAGCTCTCGACAGATACCCATCTCTGGAAACACCATATATTTT. Protein: CASSSRQIPISGNTIYF.

This clone was detected once. The rearrangement links TRBV6-2 or TRBV6-3 to TRBJ1-5, with 7 nucleotides matching TRBD1. The germline gives CDR1 MNHEY, CDR2 SVGEGT. V lost 4 bases to trimming and J lost 2 bases; unmatched junction nucleotides: 5. This CDR3 is built from 15 residues. DNA for the CDR3: TGTGCCAGCAGTTCGGTTCAGGGGGGCAATCAGCCCCAGCATTTT. Protein sequence: CASSSVQGGNQPQHF.